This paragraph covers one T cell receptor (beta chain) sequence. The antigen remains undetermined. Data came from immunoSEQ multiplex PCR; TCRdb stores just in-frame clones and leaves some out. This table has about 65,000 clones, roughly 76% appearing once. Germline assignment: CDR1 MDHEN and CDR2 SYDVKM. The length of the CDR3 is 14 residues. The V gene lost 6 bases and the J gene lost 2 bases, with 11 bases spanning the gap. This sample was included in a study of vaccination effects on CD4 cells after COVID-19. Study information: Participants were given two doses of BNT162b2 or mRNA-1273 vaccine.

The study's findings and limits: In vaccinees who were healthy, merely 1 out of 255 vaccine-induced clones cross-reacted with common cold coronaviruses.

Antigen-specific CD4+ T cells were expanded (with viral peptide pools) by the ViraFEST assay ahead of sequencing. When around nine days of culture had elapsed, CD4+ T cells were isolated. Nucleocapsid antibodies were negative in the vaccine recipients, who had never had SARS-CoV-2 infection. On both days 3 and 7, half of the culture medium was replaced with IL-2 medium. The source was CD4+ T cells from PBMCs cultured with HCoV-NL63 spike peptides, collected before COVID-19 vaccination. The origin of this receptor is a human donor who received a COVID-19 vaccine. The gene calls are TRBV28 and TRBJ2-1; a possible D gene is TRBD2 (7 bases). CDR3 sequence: CASSPRGPYNEQFF. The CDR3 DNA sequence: TGTGCCAGCAGCCCGCGGGGGCCCTACAATGAGCAGTTCTTC.